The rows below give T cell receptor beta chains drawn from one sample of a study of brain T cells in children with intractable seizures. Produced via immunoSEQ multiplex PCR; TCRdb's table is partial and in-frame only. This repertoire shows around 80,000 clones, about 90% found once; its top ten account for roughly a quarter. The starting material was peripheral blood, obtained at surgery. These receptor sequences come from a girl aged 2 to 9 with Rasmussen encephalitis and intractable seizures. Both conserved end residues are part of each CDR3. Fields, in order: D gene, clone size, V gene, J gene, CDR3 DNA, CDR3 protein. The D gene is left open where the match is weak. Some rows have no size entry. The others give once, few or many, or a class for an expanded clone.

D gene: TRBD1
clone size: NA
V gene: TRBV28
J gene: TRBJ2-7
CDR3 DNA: TGTGCCAGCAGTCCCCGACAGGGTGTCTCCTACGAGCAGTACTTC
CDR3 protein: CASSPRQGVSYEQYF

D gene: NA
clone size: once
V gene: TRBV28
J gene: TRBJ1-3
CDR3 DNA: TGTGCCAGCAGTATCCGAGGGGCGACCTCTGGAAACACCATATATTTT
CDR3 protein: CASSIRGATSGNTIYF

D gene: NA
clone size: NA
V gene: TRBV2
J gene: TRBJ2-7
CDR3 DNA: TGTGCCAGTCGGGACACCTACTCCTACGAGCAGTACTTC
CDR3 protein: CASRDTYSYEQYF

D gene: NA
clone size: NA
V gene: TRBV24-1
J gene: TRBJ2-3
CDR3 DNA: TGTGCCACCAGTGATTTGTCCAACACAGATACGCAGTATTTT
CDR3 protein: CATSDLSNTDTQYF

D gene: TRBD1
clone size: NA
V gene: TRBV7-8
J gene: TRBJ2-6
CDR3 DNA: TGTGCCAGCAGCTTACTAATGGGGCAGGCTCACAGGGGTGGGGCCAACGTCCTGACTTTC
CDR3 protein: CASSLLMGQAHRGGANVLTF

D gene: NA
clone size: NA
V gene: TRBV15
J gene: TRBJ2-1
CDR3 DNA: TGTGCCACCATCAGCGGGAGACAGGGAAGGGGTGAGCAGTTCTTC
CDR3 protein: CATISGRQGRGEQFF

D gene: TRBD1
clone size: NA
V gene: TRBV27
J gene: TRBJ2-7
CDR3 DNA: TGTGCCAGCAGTTTAGTCTCCCCGACAGGGTCCGAGCAGTACTTC
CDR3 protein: CASSLVSPTGSEQYF

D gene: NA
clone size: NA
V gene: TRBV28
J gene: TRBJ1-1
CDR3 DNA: TGTGCCAGCGGCTCGGCGAACACTGAAGCTTTCTTT
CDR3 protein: CASGSANTEAFF

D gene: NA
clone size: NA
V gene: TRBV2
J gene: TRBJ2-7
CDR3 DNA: TGTGCCAGCAGTGGACGGAACGCCTACGAGCAGTACTTC
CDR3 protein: CASSGRNAYEQYF

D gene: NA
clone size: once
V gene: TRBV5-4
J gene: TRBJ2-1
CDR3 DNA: TGTGCCAGCAGCCCCCGGACTTTAAGTGAGCAGTTCTTC
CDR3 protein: CASSPRTLSEQFF

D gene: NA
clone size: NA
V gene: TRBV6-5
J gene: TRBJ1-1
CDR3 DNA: TGTGCCAGCAGTCCCGAATCATGGAACACTGAAGCTTTCTTT
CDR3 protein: CASSPESWNTEAFF

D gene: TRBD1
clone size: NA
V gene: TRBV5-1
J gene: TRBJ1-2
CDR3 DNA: TGCGCCAGCAGCTCAAAGACAGGGAATTCCTATGGCTACACCTTC
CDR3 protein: CASSSKTGNSYGYTF

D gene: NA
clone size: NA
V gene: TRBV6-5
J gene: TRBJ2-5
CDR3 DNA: TGTGCCAGCAGTTACTCGATTGTGGGAGAGACCCAGTACTTC
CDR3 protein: CASSYSIVGETQYF

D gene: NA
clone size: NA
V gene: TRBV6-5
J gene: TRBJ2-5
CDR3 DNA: TGTGCCAGCAGCGACAGAGGGTCATGGCAAGAGACCCAGTACTTC
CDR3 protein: CASSDRGSWQETQYF

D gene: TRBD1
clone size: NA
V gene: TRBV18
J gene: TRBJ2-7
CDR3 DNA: TGTGCCAGCTCCTTAGACCGGGACAGGGGAAACGAGCAGTACTTC
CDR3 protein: CASSLDRDRGNEQYF

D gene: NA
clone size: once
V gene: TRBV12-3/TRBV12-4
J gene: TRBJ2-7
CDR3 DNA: TGTGCCAGCAGTTTACTCCGGCACGAGCAGTACTTC
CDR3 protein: CASSLLRHEQYF

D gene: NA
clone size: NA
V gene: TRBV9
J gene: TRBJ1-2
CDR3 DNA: TGTGCCAGCAGCCCCAATCTGTGGTATGGCTACACCTTC
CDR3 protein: CASSPNLWYGYTF

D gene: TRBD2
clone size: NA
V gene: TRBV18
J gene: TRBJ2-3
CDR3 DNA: TGTGCCAGCTCACCACTAAGCGGGGGGGTCGGCCTAACTTCTAGCACAGATACGCAGTATTTT
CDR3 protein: CASSPLSGGVGLTSSTDTQYF